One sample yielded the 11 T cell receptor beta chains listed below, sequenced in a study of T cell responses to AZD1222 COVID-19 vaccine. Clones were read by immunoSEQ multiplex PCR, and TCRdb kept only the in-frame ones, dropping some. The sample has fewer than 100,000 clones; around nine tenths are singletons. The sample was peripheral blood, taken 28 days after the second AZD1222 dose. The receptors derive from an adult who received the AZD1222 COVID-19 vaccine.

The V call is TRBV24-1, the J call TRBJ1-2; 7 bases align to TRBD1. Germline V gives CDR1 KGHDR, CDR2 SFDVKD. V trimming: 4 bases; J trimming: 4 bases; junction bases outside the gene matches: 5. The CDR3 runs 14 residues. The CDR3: CATSDPRQGYGYTF. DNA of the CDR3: TGTGCCACCAGTGACCCTCGACAGGGCTATGGCTACACCTTC.

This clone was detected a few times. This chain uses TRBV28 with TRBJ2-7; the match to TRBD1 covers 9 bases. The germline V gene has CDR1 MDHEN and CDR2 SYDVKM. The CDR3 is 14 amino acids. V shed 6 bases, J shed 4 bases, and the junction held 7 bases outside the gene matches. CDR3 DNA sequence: TGTGCCAGCAGCTCCGGGACAGGGATTTACGAGCAGTACTTC. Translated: CASSSGTGIYEQYF.

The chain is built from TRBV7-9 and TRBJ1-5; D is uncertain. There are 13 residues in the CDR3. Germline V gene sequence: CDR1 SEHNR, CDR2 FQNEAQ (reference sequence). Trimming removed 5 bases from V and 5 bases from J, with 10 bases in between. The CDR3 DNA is TGTGCCAGCAGCCAGACAATGGATCAGCCCCAGCATTTT. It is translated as CASSQTMDQPQHF.

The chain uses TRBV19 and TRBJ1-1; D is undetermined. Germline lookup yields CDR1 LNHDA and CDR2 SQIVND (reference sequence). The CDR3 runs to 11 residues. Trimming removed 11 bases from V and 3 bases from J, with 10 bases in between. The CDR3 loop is CACQEDTEAFF. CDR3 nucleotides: TGTGCCTGCCAGGAGGACACTGAAGCTTTCTTT.

The CDR3: CASSLGLPYNEQFF. The CDR3 DNA sequence: TGCGCCAGCAGCTTGGGGCTTCCCTACAATGAGCAGTTCTTC. The chain carries TRBV5-1 and TRBJ2-1; D uncertain. Germline lookup yields CDR1 SGHRS and CDR2 YFSETQ. Deletions cut 0 bases from V and 2 bases from J, with 6 bases between. This CDR3 has 14 residues.

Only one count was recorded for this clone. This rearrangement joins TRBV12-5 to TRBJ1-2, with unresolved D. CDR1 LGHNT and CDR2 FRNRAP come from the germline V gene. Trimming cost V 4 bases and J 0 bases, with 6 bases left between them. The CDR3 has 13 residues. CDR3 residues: CASGSGPNYGYTF. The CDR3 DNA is TGTGCTAGTGGTTCAGGTCCTAACTATGGCTACACCTTC.

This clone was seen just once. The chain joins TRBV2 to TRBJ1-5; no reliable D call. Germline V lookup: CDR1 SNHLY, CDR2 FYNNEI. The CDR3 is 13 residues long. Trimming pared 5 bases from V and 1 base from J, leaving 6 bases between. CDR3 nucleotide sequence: TGTGCCAGCAGTCAGGACAGCAATCAGCCCCAGCATTTT. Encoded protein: CASSQDSNQPQHF.

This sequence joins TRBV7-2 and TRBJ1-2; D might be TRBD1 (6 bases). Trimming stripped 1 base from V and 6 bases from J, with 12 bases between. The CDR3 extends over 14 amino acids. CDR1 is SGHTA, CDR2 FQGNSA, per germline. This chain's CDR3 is CASSLDTGMNGYTF. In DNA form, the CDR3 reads TGTGCCAGCAGCTTAGATACAGGGATGAATGGCTACACCTTC.

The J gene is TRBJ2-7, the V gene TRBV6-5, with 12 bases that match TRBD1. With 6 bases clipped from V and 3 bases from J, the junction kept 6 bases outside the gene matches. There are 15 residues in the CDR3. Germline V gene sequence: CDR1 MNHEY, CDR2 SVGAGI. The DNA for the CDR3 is TGTGCCAGCAGGACCGGGACAGGGGGCATCTACGAGCAGTACTTC. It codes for CASRTGTGGIYEQYF.

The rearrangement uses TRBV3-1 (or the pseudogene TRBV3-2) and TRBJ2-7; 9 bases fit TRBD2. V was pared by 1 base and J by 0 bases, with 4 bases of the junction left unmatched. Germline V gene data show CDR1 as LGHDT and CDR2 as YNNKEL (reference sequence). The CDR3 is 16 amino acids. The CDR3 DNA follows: TGTGCCAGCAGCCAAGGGGCGGGGGGGAGCTCCTACGAGCAGTACTTC. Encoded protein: CASSQGAGGSSYEQYF.

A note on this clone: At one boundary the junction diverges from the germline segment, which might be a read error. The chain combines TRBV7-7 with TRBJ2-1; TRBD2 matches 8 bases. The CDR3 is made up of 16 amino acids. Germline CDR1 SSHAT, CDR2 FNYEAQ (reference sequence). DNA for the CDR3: TGTGCTAGCAGCTTCGGCGGGGGGATTGGTAGCAATGAGCAGTTCTTC. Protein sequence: CASSFGGGIGSNEQFF.